These 25 T cell receptor beta chains share one sample of origin, sequenced in a study of blood T cell repertoires in COVID-19 (dated by TCRdb to the early 2020s). Libraries came from the immunoSEQ multiplex PCR assay. The source is immuneACCESS, and TCRdb retained only in-frame sequences with V and J called. Part of the clones is not carried over; for the studies checked, unresolved V genes explain less than half of this, and the remainder is unexplained. The sample table records around 100,000 clones; about 83% of these occur just once. More than 10% of the sample is in the top ten clones. The sample consisted of peripheral blood. Source of these receptors: a human donor in a cohort sampled during active COVID-19.

The rearrangement joins TRBV10-2 to TRBJ2-1; 7 bases are shared with TRBD2. CDR3 length: 14 residues. The ends lost 1 base at V and 6 bases at J; junction bases unmatched: 3. Germline lookup yields CDR1 WSHSY and CDR2 SAAADI. As DNA, the CDR3 is TGCGCCAGCAGTGAGTACGCTAGCGGCAATGAGCAGTTCTTC. As protein: CASSEYASGNEQFF.

V and J are TRBV7-2 and TRBJ2-7; D possibly corresponds to TRBD1 (5 bases). The V gene lost 4 bases and the J gene lost 4 bases, with 8 bases spanning the gap. Germline CDR1 is SGHTA and CDR2 is FQGNSA. The CDR3 totals 12 residues. Written as DNA, the CDR3 is TGTGCCAGCAGCTCGCAGGGTTACGAGCAGTACTTC. Translated: CASSSQGYEQYF.

This chain uses TRBV19 with TRBJ1-1, with D possibly being TRBD1 (6 bases). Trimming removed 2 bases at V and 1 base at J, with 8 bases between. Germline-derived CDR1 and CDR2 are LNHDA and SQIVND (reference sequence). The CDR3 sequence is 14 residues long. CDR3 DNA: TGTGCCAGTAGTATATCAGGGGCGAACACTGAAGCTTTCTTT. Encoded protein: CASSISGANTEAFF.

The V gene is TRBV6-6, the J gene TRBJ2-7; D is uncertain. Germline V lookup: CDR1 MNHNY, CDR2 SVGAGI (reference sequence). V was clipped by 6 bases and J by 2 bases, with 8 bases between them. CDR3 length: 12 residues. The CDR3: CASSQLPYEQYF. DNA of the CDR3: TGTGCCAGCAGCCAACTACCCTACGAGCAGTACTTC.

This sequence joins TRBV10-3 and TRBJ2-2; 7 nucleotides align to TRBD1. V lost 1 base, J lost 4 bases, and 3 bases stayed unmatched. There are 15 residues in the CDR3. Germline assignment: CDR1 ENHRY and CDR2 SYGVKD. As DNA, the CDR3 is TGTGCCATCAGTGAGTTGGCAGGGGGCACCGGGGAGCTGTTTTTT. Its translation: CAISELAGGTGELFF.

The chain is built from TRBV6-5 and TRBJ2-7; 8 nucleotides line up with TRBD2. Trimming removed 10 bases from V and 2 bases from J; junction bases left unmatched: 7. The V gene's germline CDR1 is MNHEY and CDR2 SVGAGI. CDR3 length: 13 amino acids. In DNA, the CDR3 is TGTGCCACCACCGGGACTAGACCCTACGAGCAGTACTTC. Amino acids: CATTGTRPYEQYF.

V and J are TRBV9 and TRBJ2-3, with D maybe TRBD2 (6 bases). The germline CDR1 and CDR2 sequences are SGDLS and YYNGEE. The CDR3 spans 13 residues. V lost 6 bases, J lost 1 base, and 9 bases lay in between. CDR3 sequence: CASKASGTDTQYF. The CDR3 DNA reads as TGTGCCAGCAAGGCTAGCGGCACAGATACGCAGTATTTT.

The genes are TRBV3-1 (or the pseudogene TRBV3-2) and TRBJ2-1; TRBD2 is a possible D gene (6 bases). V was pared by 4 bases and J by 13 bases, with 20 bases between. There are 14 residues in the CDR3. Germline V gene sequence: CDR1 LGHDT, CDR2 YNNKEL (reference sequence). The DNA for the CDR3 is TGTGCCAGCAGCCCCCGGACTACGGTTGTCGCCCAGTTCTTC. It yields the protein CASSPRTTVVAQFF.

In this sample, this clone turned up once. This sequence joins TRBV20-1 and TRBJ1-1; 10 bases line up with TRBD1. The V segment lost 6 bases and the J segment 1 base; nucleotides outside the gene matches: 23. The CDR3 totals 20 residues. The germline V gene has CDR1 DFQATT and CDR2 SNEGSKA (reference sequence). The CDR3 DNA sequence: TGCAGTGCCAGTTATCGCCGACAGGGGGCACCCGCCAGAAAGAACACTGAAGCTTTCTTT. Translation gives CSASYRRQGAPARKNTEAFF.

The chain recombines TRBV7-2 with TRBJ2-5; no reliable D call. The V end lost 0 bases, the J end lost 5 bases, and 10 bases lay between the germline ends. Germline loops: CDR1 SGHTA, CDR2 FQGNSA. The CDR3 has 14 amino acids. DNA of the CDR3: TGTGCCAGCAGCTTAGCATTTGGCCAGGAGACCCAGTACTTC. Its protein product is CASSLAFGQETQYF.

The V gene is TRBV12-5, the J gene TRBJ1-2; D uncertain. The V gene lost 4 bases and the J gene lost 7 bases, with 7 bases spanning the gap. Germline V gives CDR1 LGHNT, CDR2 FRNRAP. The CDR3 runs to 11 residues. CDR3 protein: CASGWEAGYTF. CDR3 nucleotide sequence: TGTGCTAGTGGTTGGGAGGCTGGCTACACCTTC.

The rearrangement joins TRBV5-1 to TRBJ1-1, with a weak D call TRBD1 (5 bases). This CDR3 comprises 16 residues. Trimming stripped 4 bases from V and 2 bases from J, with 18 bases between. Germline-derived CDR1 and CDR2 are SGHRS and YFSETQ. In DNA form, the CDR3 reads TGCGCCAGCAGCCCCTGGGAGGTAGGGGTCAACACTGAAGCTTTCTTT. Translation gives CASSPWEVGVNTEAFF.

This chain joins TRBV12-3 or TRBV12-4 and TRBJ2-1; perhaps TRBD1 as D (6 bases). There are 12 residues in the CDR3. The V and J ends lost 4 bases and 10 bases respectively, with 11 bases between them. CDR3 residues: CASSSWGTEQFF. CDR3 sequence (DNA): TGTGCCAGCAGTTCCTGGGGGACAGAGCAGTTCTTC.

The chain employs TRBV29-1 and TRBJ2-7; 7 bases are a match to TRBD1. V lost 6 bases, J lost 2 bases, and 7 bases stayed unmatched. CDR1 is SQVTM and CDR2 is ANQGSEA in the germline V gene. This CDR3 has 13 residues. CDR3 region: CSVAGTVTYEQYF. The CDR3 region has the DNA TGCAGCGTGGCCGGGACAGTGACCTACGAGCAGTACTTC.

This sequence joins TRBV15 and TRBJ1-2; D unresolved. CDR1 is LNHNV and CDR2 is YYDKDF in the germline V gene (reference sequence). The CDR3 has 12 residues. V was clipped by 2 bases and J by 8 bases, with 9 bases between them. The chain's CDR3 is CATSRHRYGYTF. CDR3 DNA sequence: TGTGCCACCAGCAGACACAGATACGGCTACACCTTC.

The chain joins TRBV5-1 to TRBJ2-2; D gene ambiguous. This CDR3 is built from 14 residues. Germline V gene lookup returns CDR1 SGHRS and CDR2 YFSETQ. The V end lost 6 bases, the J end lost 3 bases, and 12 bases lay between the germline ends. The CDR3 protein is CASKRQAHTGELFF. The CDR3 nucleotides are TGCGCCAGCAAACGGCAGGCACACACCGGGGAGCTGTTTTTT. Supplemented by reference TRBV5-1 and TRBJ2-2, the full variable domain reads KAGVTQTPRYLIKTRGQQVTLSCSPISGHRSVSWYQQTPGQGLQFLFEYFSETQRNKGNFPGRFSGRQFSNSRSEMNVSTLELGDSALYLCASKRQAHTGELFFGEGSRLTVL.

The chain has TRBV18 and TRBJ1-4, with 7 nucleotides matching TRBD1. Unmatched junction bases numbered 5, after V lost 3 bases and J lost 7 bases. Germline CDR1 reads KGHSH; CDR2 reads LQKENI. The CDR3 has 14 residues. For the CDR3, the DNA is TGTGCCAGCTCACCGACAGGGCAAGGTGAAAAACTGTTTTTT. Translating gives CASSPTGQGEKLFF.

This chain uses TRBV9 with TRBJ2-7, with 9 positions matching TRBD1. The germline CDR1 and CDR2 sequences are SGDLS and YYNGEE. CDR3 length: 15 residues. V gave up 0 bases and J gave up 2 bases; unmatched junction bases: 3. The chain's CDR3 is CASSVDTGGTYEQYF. CDR3 DNA: TGTGCCAGCAGCGTAGATACAGGGGGCACCTACGAGCAGTACTTC.

The rearrangement joins TRBV19 to TRBJ2-6, with 9 bases identical to TRBD1. V trimming: 7 bases; J trimming: 2 bases; junction bases outside the gene matches: 12. Per germline, CDR1 LNHDA and CDR2 SQIVND (reference sequence). The CDR3 spans 18 residues. The CDR3 nucleotides read TGTGCCAGTATACGAAACCAACAGGGGGCGGCTGGGGCCAACGTCCTGACTTTC. The encoded protein is CASIRNQQGAAGANVLTF.

V gene TRBV5-1 combines with J gene TRBJ1-6, with TRBD1 matching over 9 bases. The germline V gene has CDR1 SGHRS and CDR2 YFSETQ. The V and J ends lost 0 bases and 0 bases, in that order; junction bases with no gene match: 10. There are 20 residues in the CDR3. The CDR3 DNA follows: TGCGCCAGCAGCTTGGAAGGGGGACAGGGTCAAGGCTCCTATAATTCACCCCTCCACTTT. Translated: CASSLEGGQGQGSYNSPLHF.

The rearrangement uses TRBV27 and TRBJ2-2; perhaps TRBD2 as D (5 bases). Trimming removed 6 bases from V and 7 bases from J, with 21 bases in between. CDR1 and CDR2 from the germline V gene are MNHEY and SMNVEV (reference sequence). This CDR3 has 16 residues. CDR3 residues: CASSRSQSRRGGELFF. The CDR3 nucleotides are TGTGCCAGCAGCCGATCCCAGTCCCGACGGGGCGGGGAGCTGTTTTTT.

V is TRBV7-2 and J is TRBJ1-3; 7 bases fit TRBD1. Germline CDR1 is SGHTA and CDR2 is FQGNSA. V shed 5 bases and J 8 bases; nucleotides not matched to a gene: 6. CDR3 length: 13 amino acids. In DNA form, the CDR3 reads TGTGCCAGCAGCCCTGGACAGGTGTACACCATATATTTT. Amino acids: CASSPGQVYTIYF.

The J gene is TRBJ2-2, the V gene TRBV18; the D gene is possibly TRBD1 (6 bases). Trimming removed 4 bases from V and 1 base from J, with 7 bases in between. Germline CDR1 and CDR2: KGHSH and LQKENI. The CDR3 consists of 14 residues. The CDR3, as DNA: TGTGCCAGCTCACTACAGGGGAACACCGGGGAGCTGTTTTTT. This gives the protein CASSLQGNTGELFF.

The chain combines TRBV19 with TRBJ1-1; no clear D gene. This CDR3 contains 13 residues. CDR1 and CDR2 (germline): LNHDA, SQIVND (reference sequence). V lost 3 bases, J lost 1 base, and 6 bases lay in between. Here the CDR3 reads CASSIAKNTEAFF. The CDR3 DNA reads TGTGCCAGTAGTATCGCTAAGAACACTGAAGCTTTCTTT.

This chain connects TRBV9 to TRBJ1-4; TRBD1 matches 8 bases. Per the germline V gene, CDR1 is SGDLS and CDR2 is YYNGEE. Trimming at V came to 0 bases and at J to 7 bases, leaving 8 bases not matched to a gene. CDR3 length: 16 amino acids. CDR3 bases: TGTGCCAGCAGCGTAGGTAGGACAGGGTTTGGTGAAAAACTGTTTTTT. Amino acid sequence: CASSVGRTGFGEKLFF.